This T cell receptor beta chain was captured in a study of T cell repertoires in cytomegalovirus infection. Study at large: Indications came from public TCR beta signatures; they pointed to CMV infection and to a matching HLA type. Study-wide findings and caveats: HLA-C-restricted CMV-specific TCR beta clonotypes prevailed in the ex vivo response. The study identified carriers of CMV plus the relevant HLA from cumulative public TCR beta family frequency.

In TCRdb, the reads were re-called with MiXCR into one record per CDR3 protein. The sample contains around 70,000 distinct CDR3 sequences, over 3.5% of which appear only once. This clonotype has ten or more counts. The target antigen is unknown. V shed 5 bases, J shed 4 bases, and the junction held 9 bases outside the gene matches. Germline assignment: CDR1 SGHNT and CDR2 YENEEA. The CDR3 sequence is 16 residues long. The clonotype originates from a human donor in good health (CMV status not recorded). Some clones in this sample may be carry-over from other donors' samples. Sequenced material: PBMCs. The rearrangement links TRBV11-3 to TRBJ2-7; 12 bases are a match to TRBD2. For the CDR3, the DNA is TGTGCCAGCAGCACGCAGACTAGCGGGAGAAGGTACGAGCAGTACTTC. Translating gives CASSTQTSGRRYEQYF.